The rows below give T cell receptor beta chains drawn from one sample of a study of T cell changes during pregnancy in multiple sclerosis. TCRdb keeps only in-frame clones here, not all; method: immunoSEQ multiplex PCR. The data show more than 90,000 clones, 92% seen once. This specimen consisted of peripheral blood, obtained in the third trimester of pregnancy. Every receptor here comes from a female donor with multiple sclerosis, enrolled in a pregnancy study. Each CDR3 is given with its conserved first and last residue. Each record gives: V gene, clone size, D gene, J gene, CDR3 protein, CDR3 DNA. A D gene is named only where the DNA matches it firmly. Not every row has a clone size; where given, it reads once, few, many or a size class.

V: TRBV5-4
size: -
D: TRBD2
J: TRBJ2-3
CDR3: CASSSRLAPTDTQYF
DNA: TGTGCCAGCAGCTCAAGACTAGCGCCCACAGATACGCAGTATTTT

V: TRBV19
size: -
D: TRBD1
J: TRBJ2-1
CDR3: CASSAQGASYNEQFF
DNA: TGTGCCAGTAGTGCACAGGGGGCCTCCTACAATGAGCAGTTCTTC

V: TRBV19
size: -
D: TRBD1
J: TRBJ1-5
CDR3: CASNQEGADNQPQHF
DNA: TGTGCTTCAAACCAGGAGGGGGCGGACAATCAGCCCCAGCATTTT

V: TRBV18
size: -
D: -
J: TRBJ1-5
CDR3: CASSQERDRPQHF
DNA: TGTGCCAGCTCCCAGGAAAGAGACCGGCCCCAGCATTTT

V: TRBV13
size: -
D: TRBD2
J: TRBJ2-3
CDR3: CASSSGGGFFTDTQYF
DNA: TGTGCCAGCAGCTCCGGGGGGGGATTCTTCACAGATACGCAGTATTTT

V: TRBV6-1
size: -
D: TRBD1
J: TRBJ2-1
CDR3: CASRQPGQNYNEQFF
DNA: TGTGCCAGCAGACAACCGGGACAGAACTACAATGAGCAGTTCTTC

V: TRBV10-3
size: -
D: -
J: TRBJ2-2
CDR3: CAISERLQPGELFF
DNA: TGTGCCATCAGTGAGAGACTCCAACCCGGGGAGCTGTTTTTT

V: TRBV7-7
size: -
D: TRBD2
J: TRBJ2-1
CDR3: CASSLGLAGTYNEQFF
DNA: TGTGCCAGCAGCTTGGGACTAGCGGGGACTTACAATGAGCAGTTCTTC

V: TRBV19
size: -
D: -
J: TRBJ2-5
CDR3: CASSPGGWRVETQYF
DNA: TGTGCCAGTAGTCCCGGTGGTTGGAGGGTGGAGACCCAGTACTTC

V: TRBV7-6
size: once
D: -
J: TRBJ2-1
CDR3: CASSLRVGASPSGNEQFF
DNA: TGTGCCAGCAGCTTAAGAGTGGGGGCTTCCCCATCGGGGAATGAGCAGTTCTTC

V: TRBV6-1
size: -
D: -
J: TRBJ1-6
CDR3: CASSGQGRAVSYNSPLHF
DNA: TGTGCCAGCAGTGGGCAGGGGAGAGCGGTTTCGTATAATTCACCCCTCCACTTT

V: TRBV19
size: -
D: -
J: TRBJ1-5
CDR3: CASKLSGETKGLKPQHF
DNA: TGTGCCAGTAAATTGAGCGGGGAGACCAAGGGGTTAAAGCCCCAGCATTTT

V: TRBV5-4
size: -
D: -
J: TRBJ2-3
CDR3: CASSLGGLTTDTQYF
DNA: TGTGCCAGCAGCTTGGGAGGCTTAACCACAGATACGCAGTATTTT

V: TRBV19
size: -
D: -
J: TRBJ2-7
CDR3: CASTDSLYEQYF
DNA: TGTGCCAGTACCGACAGTCTCTACGAGCAGTACTTC

V: TRBV10-3
size: -
D: TRBD2
J: TRBJ2-1
CDR3: CAISSGTGRGEQFF
DNA: TGTGCCATCAGTTCAGGGACGGGGAGGGGTGAGCAGTTCTTC

V: TRBV19
size: few
D: -
J: TRBJ1-1
CDR3: CASSIGGGEAFF
DNA: TGTGCCAGTAGTATAGGAGGGGGTGAAGCTTTCTTT

V: TRBV7-9
size: -
D: TRBD2
J: TRBJ2-7
CDR3: CASSDTSGGAYEQYF
DNA: TGTGCCAGCAGCGATACTAGCGGGGGGGCCTACGAGCAGTACTTC

V: TRBV4-1
size: -
D: TRBD1
J: TRBJ2-7
CDR3: CASSQDSRGRHEQYF
DNA: TGCGCCAGCAGCCAAGATAGCAGGGGGCGGCACGAGCAGTACTTC

V: TRBV6-1
size: once
D: -
J: TRBJ1-1
CDR3: CASALSVNTEAFF
DNA: TGTGCCAGCGCGTTATCTGTGAACACTGAAGCTTTCTTT

V: TRBV11-3
size: -
D: -
J: TRBJ2-3
CDR3: CASSDGGMGTQYF
DNA: TGTGCCAGCAGCGATGGAGGGATGGGGACGCAGTATTTT

V: TRBV6-1
size: -
D: TRBD1
J: TRBJ2-1
CDR3: CASSVGQYNEQFF
DNA: TGTGCCAGCAGTGTGGGACAGTACAATGAGCAGTTCTTC

V: TRBV6-1
size: -
D: -
J: TRBJ1-6
CDR3: CASNPRQGHSPLHF
DNA: TGTGCCAGCAATCCGAGGCAGGGGCATTCACCCCTCCACTTT

V: TRBV21-1
size: -
D: -
J: TRBJ2-7
CDR3: CASSIPRTPGRGTMFEQYF
DNA: TGTGCCAGCAGCATACCTCGGACGCCGGGGAGGGGGACTATGTTTGAGCAGTACTTC

V: TRBV7-2
size: -
D: TRBD1
J: TRBJ2-1
CDR3: CASSLWDRGPNEQFF
DNA: TGTGCCAGCAGCTTGTGGGACAGGGGGCCCAATGAGCAGTTCTTC

V: TRBV7-9
size: -
D: -
J: TRBJ2-3
CDR3: CASSSNPDSPITQYF
DNA: TGTGCCAGCAGCTCGAACCCTGACAGTCCGATAACGCAGTATTTT

V: TRBV4-2
size: -
D: TRBD2
J: TRBJ2-7
CDR3: CASSQDRWLAGGPPEQYF
DNA: TGTGCCAGCAGCCAAGATCGCTGGCTAGCGGGAGGGCCACCCGAGCAGTACTTC

V: TRBV28
size: -
D: -
J: TRBJ2-7
CDR3: CASSQGHNEQYF
DNA: TGTGCCAGCAGCCAAGGACATAACGAGCAGTACTTC

V: TRBV19
size: -
D: TRBD2
J: TRBJ2-1
CDR3: CASPRRAAGGRNNEQFF
DNA: TGTGCCAGTCCCCGGAGAGCAGCGGGAGGAAGAAACAATGAGCAGTTCTTC

V: TRBV10-3
size: -
D: -
J: TRBJ2-6
CDR3: CAISEIGITSGANVLTF
DNA: TGTGCCATCAGTGAAATCGGGATTACCTCTGGGGCCAACGTCCTGACTTTC

V: TRBV6-5
size: -
D: -
J: TRBJ2-5
CDR3: CASSYSGPGRQTQYF
DNA: TGTGCCAGCAGTTACTCTGGTCCGGGAAGGCAGACCCAGTACTTC

V: TRBV10-2
size: -
D: -
J: TRBJ1-1
CDR3: CASSEDSNTEAFF
DNA: TGCGCCAGCAGTGAGGACAGCAACACTGAAGCTTTCTTT

V: TRBV7-3
size: -
D: TRBD2
J: TRBJ2-5
CDR3: CASSQGGGETQYF
DNA: TGTGCCAGCAGCCAGGGCGGGGGAGAGACCCAGTACTTC

V: TRBV18
size: -
D: TRBD2
J: TRBJ2-7
CDR3: CASSPSGGYEQYF
DNA: TGTGCCAGCTCCCCGAGCGGGGGCTACGAGCAGTACTTC

V: TRBV25-1
size: -
D: TRBD2
J: TRBJ2-3
CDR3: CASSVGLAGGKTQYF
DNA: TGTGCCAGCAGTGTAGGGCTAGCGGGAGGAAAAACGCAGTATTTT

V: TRBV29-1
size: -
D: TRBD1
J: TRBJ1-2
CDR3: CSVDRDYGYTF
DNA: TGCAGCGTGGACAGGGATTATGGCTACACCTTC

V: TRBV19
size: -
D: -
J: TRBJ2-1
CDR3: CASSIYSGTYNEQFF
DNA: TGTGCCAGTAGTATTTACAGCGGAACCTACAATGAGCAGTTCTTC

V: TRBV7-6
size: -
D: TRBD2
J: TRBJ2-5
CDR3: CASSPAGGPQETQYF
DNA: TGTGCCAGCAGCCCAGCGGGGGGGCCTCAAGAGACCCAGTACTTC

V: TRBV30
size: -
D: TRBD1
J: TRBJ1-2
CDR3: CAWSSPGQGSYGYTF
DNA: TGTGCCTGGAGTAGTCCGGGACAGGGATCTTATGGCTACACCTTC

V: TRBV9
size: -
D: TRBD1
J: TRBJ1-1
CDR3: CASSVQGARADTEAFF
DNA: TGTGCCAGCAGCGTACAGGGGGCGCGGGCTGACACTGAAGCTTTCTTT

V: TRBV30
size: -
D: TRBD1
J: TRBJ2-7
CDR3: CAWSGQGFYEQYF
DNA: TGTGCCTGGAGTGGACAGGGGTTCTACGAGCAGTACTTC

V: TRBV28
size: -
D: TRBD1
J: TRBJ2-2
CDR3: CASSSDRGKTGELFF
DNA: TGTGCCAGCAGTTCAGACAGGGGGAAAACCGGGGAGCTGTTTTTT

V: TRBV9
size: once
D: -
J: TRBJ1-1
CDR3: CASSVAIRGSDTEAFF
DNA: TGTGCCAGCAGCGTGGCAATCCGGGGTTCTGACACTGAAGCTTTCTTT